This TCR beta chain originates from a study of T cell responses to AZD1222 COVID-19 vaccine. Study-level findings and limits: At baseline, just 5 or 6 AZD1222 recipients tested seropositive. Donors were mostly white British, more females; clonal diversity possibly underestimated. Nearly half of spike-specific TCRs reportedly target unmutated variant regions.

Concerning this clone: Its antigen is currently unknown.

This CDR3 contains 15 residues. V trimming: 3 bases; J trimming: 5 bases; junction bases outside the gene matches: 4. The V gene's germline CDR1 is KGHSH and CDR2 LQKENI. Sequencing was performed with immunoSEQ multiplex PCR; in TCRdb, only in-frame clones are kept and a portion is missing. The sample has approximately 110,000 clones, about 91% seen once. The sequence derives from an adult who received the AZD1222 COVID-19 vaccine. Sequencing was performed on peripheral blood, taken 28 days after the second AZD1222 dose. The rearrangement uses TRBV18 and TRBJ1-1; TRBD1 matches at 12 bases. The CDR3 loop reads CASSPGQGAGTEAFF. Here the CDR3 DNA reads TGTGCCAGCTCACCGGGACAGGGGGCAGGGACTGAAGCTTTCTTT.